The 10 T cell receptor beta chains below come from one sample, sequenced in a study of cytotoxic CD8 clonotypes in ibrutinib-treated CLL. Only in-frame clones appear in the TCRdb table, and some are missing; sequencing was by immunoSEQ multiplex PCR. The sample includes 130,000 or so clones, roughly 84% of them seen just once. The sequencing here drew on PBMCs, taken after 24 months of ibrutinib treatment. All receptors come from a human donor with chronic lymphocytic leukemia.

The chain is built from TRBV6-4 and TRBJ1-3; 10 nucleotides line up with TRBD1. The CDR3 has 15 amino acids. V dropped 6 bases and J dropped 2; count of bases not matched to a gene: 4. CDR1 is MRHNA and CDR2 is SNTAGT in the germline V gene. The CDR3 here is CASSAGTGAGNTIYF. The CDR3 DNA is TGTGCCAGCAGCGCCGGGACAGGGGCTGGAAACACCATATATTTT.

This sequence joins TRBV6-5 and TRBJ2-5, with 9 nucleotides matching TRBD1. Germline trimming cut 2 bases from V and 2 bases from J; bases unmatched to any gene: 3. The CDR3 is 15 residues long. The germline CDR1 and CDR2 sequences are MNHEY and SVGAGI. The DNA of the CDR3 is TGTGCCAGCAGTTACCCGGGACAGGGACAAGAGACCCAGTACTTC. Translation: CASSYPGQGQETQYF.

The chain combines TRBV5-1 with TRBJ1-1, with D perhaps TRBD1 (6 bases). The CDR3 has 16 residues. In germline, CDR1 is SGHRS, CDR2 YFSETQ. The V gene lost 4 bases and the J gene lost 1 base, with 17 bases spanning the gap. The CDR3 DNA is TGCGCCAGCAGCACGCCGACAGGCCCGACGAACACTGAAGCTTTCTTT. This translates into CASSTPTGPTNTEAFF. Based on the CDR3 plus reference TRBV5-1 and TRBJ1-1, the full variable domain is KAGVTQTPRYLIKTRGQQVTLSCSPISGHRSVSWYQQTPGQGLQFLFEYFSETQRNKGNFPGRFSGRQFSNSRSEMNVSTLELGDSALYLCASSTPTGPTNTEAFFGQGTRLTVV.

This clone was detected once. The genes are TRBV11-2 and TRBJ2-1; D remains ambiguous. Germline assignment: CDR1 SGHAT and CDR2 FQNNGV. With 4 bases removed from V and 9 bases from J, the gap between germline ends came to 13 bases. This CDR3 has 13 residues. CDR3 nucleotide sequence: TGTGCCAGCAGCTCACACGGCACGGGTGAGCAGTTCTTC. Encoded protein: CASSSHGTGEQFF.

The rearrangement uses TRBV7-9 and TRBJ2-7; no clear D gene. Trimming stripped 1 base from V and 5 bases from J, with 3 bases between. This CDR3 region has 11 residues. Germline CDR1 reads SEHNR; CDR2 reads FQNEAQ (reference sequence). The CDR3 coding sequence is TGTGCCAGCAGCTTAGGGAACGAGCAGTACTTC. This sequence encodes CASSLGNEQYF.

This clone was detected only a few times. The chain combines TRBV25-1 with TRBJ1-6; D is perhaps TRBD1 (6 bases). Trimming left V 7 bases short and J 6 bases short, with 16 bases between. CDR1 MGHDK and CDR2 SYGVNS come from the germline V gene. CDR3 length: 15 residues. DNA for the CDR3: TGTGCCAGCACCCCCGACCAGGGGTCTAATTCACCCCTCCACTTT. This translates into CASTPDQGSNSPLHF.

The chain combines TRBV20-1 with TRBJ2-5; no clear D. Germline V gene data show CDR1 as DFQATT and CDR2 as SNEGSKA (reference sequence). This CDR3 spans 11 amino acids. The V end lost 1 base, the J end lost 3 bases, and 3 bases lay between the germline ends. Here the CDR3 reads CSARGKETQYF. The CDR3 region has the DNA TGCAGTGCTAGAGGGAAAGAGACCCAGTACTTC.

This sequence joins TRBV5-1 and TRBJ2-3, with 7 nucleotides matching TRBD2. The trim removed 0 bases at V and 1 base at J, leaving 5 bases unmatched. Germline CDR1 SGHRS, CDR2 YFSETQ. There are 16 residues in the CDR3. As DNA, the CDR3 is TGCGCCAGCAGCTTGGGTGTTAGCGGGCGCACAGATACGCAGTATTTT. It is translated as CASSLGVSGRTDTQYF.

V usage is TRBV7-7 and J usage is TRBJ2-3; a possible D gene is TRBD2 (6 bases). This CDR3 comprises 15 residues. V lost 1 base and J lost 2, with 10 bases in between. Germline V gives CDR1 SSHAT, CDR2 FNYEAQ (reference sequence). DNA for the CDR3: TGTGCCAGCAGCTTAGGGGCGGGGTTCACAGATACGCAGTATTTT. As protein: CASSLGAGFTDTQYF.

The CDR3 here is CASSPSPGEKLFF. The CDR3 DNA sequence: TGTGCCAGCAGCCCCTCTCCGGGTGAAAAACTGTTTTTT. This sequence joins TRBV7-6 and TRBJ1-4; no clear D. Trimming pared 5 bases from V and 7 bases from J, leaving 11 bases between. The CDR3 has 13 amino acids. CDR1 and CDR2 from the germline V gene are SGHVS and FNYEAQ. The full variable domain, its missing parts supplied by reference TRBV7-6 and TRBJ1-4, is GAGVSQSPRYKVTKRGQDVALRCDPISGHVSLYWYRQALGQGPEFLTYFNYEAQQDKSGLPNDRFSAERPEGSISTLTIQRTEQRDSAMYRCASSPSPGEKLFFGSGTQLSVL.